This T cell receptor (beta chain) emerged from a study of shared clonotypes between healthy human individuals. Sequencing used immunoSEQ multiplex PCR; TCRdb keeps in-frame clones, though not all of them. The table includes 2,500,000 or so clones, roughly nine tenths detected once. Study-wide findings and caveats: In contrast to clonotypes shared by all four donors, non-shared clonotypes had lower generation probabilities.

The CDR3 totals 19 residues. J gave up 2 bases and V 5 bases, and 16 bases lay outside the gene matches. In germline, CDR1 is KGHSH, CDR2 LQKENI. About this clone: Its antigen is still unknown.

The chain uses TRBV18 and TRBJ2-2; TRBD2 matches at 8 bases. The clonotype comes from a man between 18 and 29 years old in good health. What was sequenced was naive CD4+ T cells sorted from blood. As for subset: CD45RA+ positively selected. The CDR3 loop is CASSAMVPGGIDNTGELFF. CDR3 coding DNA: TGTGCCAGCTCAGCAATGGTTCCGGGAGGGATTGACAACACCGGGGAGCTGTTTTTT.